This T cell receptor (beta chain) was recovered during a study of cytomegalovirus exposure and HLA in healthy donors. 13 Jbeta primers and 60 Vbeta primers were used for the PCR. Sequencing was performed with immunoSEQ multiplex PCR; in TCRdb, only in-frame clones are kept and a portion is missing. Here the sample spans 200,000 to 250,000 clones, about 74% being singletons. The CDR3 runs 16 residues. Germline V gives CDR1 MNHEY, CDR2 SMNVEV (reference sequence). V lost 6 bases and J lost 5, with 22 bases in between. Material: PBMCs. The chain has TRBV27 and TRBJ2-5; D ambiguous. The clonotype originates from a woman in her thirties in good health and CMV-seronegative. CDR3: CASSPNIDGAPETQYF. For the CDR3, the DNA is TGTGCCAGCAGCCCGAACATCGACGGAGCTCCGGAGACCCAGTACTTC.